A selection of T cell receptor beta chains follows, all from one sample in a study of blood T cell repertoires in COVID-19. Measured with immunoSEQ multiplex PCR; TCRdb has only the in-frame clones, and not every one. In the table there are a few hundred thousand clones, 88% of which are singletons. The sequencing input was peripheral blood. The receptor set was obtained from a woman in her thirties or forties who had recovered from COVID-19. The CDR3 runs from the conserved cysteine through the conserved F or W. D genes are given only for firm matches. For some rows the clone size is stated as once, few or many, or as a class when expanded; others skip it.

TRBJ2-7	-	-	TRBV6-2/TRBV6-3	CASSWASSYEQYF	TGTGCCAGCAGTTGGGCCAGCTCCTACGAGCAGTACTTC
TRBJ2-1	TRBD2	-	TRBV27	CASSRGGSYNEQFF	TGTGCCAGCAGTCGCGGGGGAAGCTACAATGAGCAGTTCTTC
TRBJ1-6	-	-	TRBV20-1	CSASTGGVNSPLHF	TGCAGTGCTAGTACGGGGGGGGTTAATTCACCCCTCCACTTT
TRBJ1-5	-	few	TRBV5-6	CASSQAGSRGDQPQHF	TGTGCCAGCAGCCAGGCAGGGAGCAGGGGCGATCAGCCCCAGCATTTT
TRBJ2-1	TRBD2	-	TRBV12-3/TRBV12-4	CASSGLAGVEQFF	TGTGCCAGCAGTGGGCTAGCGGGAGTTGAGCAGTTCTTC
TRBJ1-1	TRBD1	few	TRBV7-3	CASSPGQGSTEAFF	TGTGCCAGCAGCCCCGGACAGGGGTCCACTGAAGCTTTCTTT
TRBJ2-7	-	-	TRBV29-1	CSTSRGAGAYEQYF	TGCAGCACCTCCCGGGGGGCGGGGGCTTACGAGCAGTACTTC
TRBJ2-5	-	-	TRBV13	CASSPPGWRGQETQYF	TGTGCCAGCAGCCCTCCGGGGTGGAGGGGCCAAGAGACCCAGTACTTC
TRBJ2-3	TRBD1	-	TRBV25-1	CARQGRREDTQYF	TGTGCCCGACAGGGACGCCGGGAAGATACGCAGTATTTT
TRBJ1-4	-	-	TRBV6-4	CASSVRAFNEKLFF	TGTGCCAGCAGTGTCAGGGCCTTTAATGAAAAACTGTTTTTT